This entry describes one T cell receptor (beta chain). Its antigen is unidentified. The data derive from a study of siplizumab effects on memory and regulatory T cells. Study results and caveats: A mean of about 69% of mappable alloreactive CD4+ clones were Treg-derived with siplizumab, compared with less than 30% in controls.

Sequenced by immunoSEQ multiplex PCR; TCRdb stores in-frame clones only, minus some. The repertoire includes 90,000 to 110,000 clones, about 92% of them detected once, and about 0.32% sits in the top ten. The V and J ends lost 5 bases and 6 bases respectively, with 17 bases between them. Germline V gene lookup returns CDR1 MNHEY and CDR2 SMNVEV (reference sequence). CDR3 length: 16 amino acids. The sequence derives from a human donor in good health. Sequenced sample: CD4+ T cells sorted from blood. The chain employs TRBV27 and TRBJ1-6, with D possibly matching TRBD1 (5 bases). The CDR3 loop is CASSTHRLGINSPLHF. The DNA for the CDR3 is TGTGCCAGCAGTACCCACAGGCTTGGGATTAATTCACCCCTCCACTTT.